A single T cell receptor beta chain is shown here with its context. The sample originates from a study of T cell clones after liver transplantation. V was shortened by 6 bases and J by 0 bases, with 9 bases between the two germline ends. The CDR3 spans 14 residues. Germline CDR1 MNHNY, CDR2 SVGAGI (reference sequence). Libraries were prepared by immunoSEQ multiplex PCR; TCRdb keeps only in-frame clonotypes and omits some of them. The sample holds 65,000 to 70,000 clones, more than 85% seen once. The gene calls are TRBV6-6 and TRBJ1-5; D remains unclear. This receptor was obtained from a human patient who received a liver transplant. Some T cells here may be from the graft donor. The sample in question was CD4+ T cells from blood, obtained less than 27 months after liver transplant. CDR3 in amino acids: CASSQDNSNQPQHF. DNA of the CDR3: TGTGCCAGCAGCCAAGACAATAGCAATCAGCCCCAGCATTTT.